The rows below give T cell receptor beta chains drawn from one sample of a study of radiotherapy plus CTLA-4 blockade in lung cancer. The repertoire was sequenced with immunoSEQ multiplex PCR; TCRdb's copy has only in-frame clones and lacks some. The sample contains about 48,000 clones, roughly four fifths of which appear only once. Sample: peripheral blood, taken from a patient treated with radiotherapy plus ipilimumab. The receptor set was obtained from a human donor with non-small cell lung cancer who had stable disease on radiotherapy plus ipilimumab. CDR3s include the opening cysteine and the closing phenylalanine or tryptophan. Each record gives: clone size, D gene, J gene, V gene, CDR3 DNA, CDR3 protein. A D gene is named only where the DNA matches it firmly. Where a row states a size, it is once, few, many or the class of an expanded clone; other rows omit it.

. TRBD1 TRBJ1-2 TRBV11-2 TGTGCCAGCAGCACCCTGGACAGGGGGCGCAACTATGGCTACACCTTC CASSTLDRGRNYGYTF
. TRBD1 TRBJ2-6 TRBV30 TGTGCCTGGGACAGGGACTCTGGGGCCAACGTCCTGACTTTC CAWDRDSGANVLTF
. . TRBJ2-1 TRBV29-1 TGCAGCGTTGAAGACGTAATGGAGCAGTTCTTC CSVEDVMEQFF
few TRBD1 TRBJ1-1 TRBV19 TGTGCCAGCAGGAAAACAGGGGTAATGAACACTGAAGCTTTCTTT CASRKTGVMNTEAFF
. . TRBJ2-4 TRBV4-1 TGCGCCAGCAGCCAAACCATCCCCGCGCGAGTTCAGTACTTC CASSQTIPARVQYF
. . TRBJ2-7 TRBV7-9 TGTGCCAGCAGCTTAACGGCCGGGAGCCGCTCCTACGAGCAGTACTTC CASSLTAGSRSYEQYF
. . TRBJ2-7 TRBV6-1 TGTGCCAGCAGTGCGGTGTACGAGCAGTACTTC CASSAVYEQYF
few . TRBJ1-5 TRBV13 TGTGCCAGCAGCTCCGGAGGACAGCCCCAGCATTTT CASSSGGQPQHF
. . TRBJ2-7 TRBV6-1 TGTGCCAGCAGTGAACGTGTATTGTACGAGCAGTACTTC CASSERVLYEQYF
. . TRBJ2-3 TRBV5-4 TGTGCCAGCAGCTTGGAGCTAGTCACAGATACGCAGTATTTT CASSLELVTDTQYF
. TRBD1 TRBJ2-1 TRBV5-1 TGCGCCAGCAGCTTAGGAGGGACAGGGGCTGGAAATGAGCAGTTCTTC CASSLGGTGAGNEQFF
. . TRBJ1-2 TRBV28 TGTGCCAGCAGCCGAAGCGGCCTCAACTATGGCTACACCTTC CASSRSGLNYGYTF
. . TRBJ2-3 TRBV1 TGCACCAGCAGCCAAAGTAGAAGTGGTACGCAGTATTTT CTSSQSRSGTQYF
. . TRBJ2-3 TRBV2 TGTGCCAGCAGTTTGCCGGCAGGGGAGAGCACAGATACGCAGTATTTT CASSLPAGESTDTQYF
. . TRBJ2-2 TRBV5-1 TGCGCCAGCAGCACCGGGACACCGAACACCGGGGAGCTGTTTTTT CASSTGTPNTGELFF
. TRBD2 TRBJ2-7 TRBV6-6 TGTGCCAGCAGTTACTCGCGGGAGGGCCTATGGGAGCAGTACTTC CASSYSREGLWEQYF
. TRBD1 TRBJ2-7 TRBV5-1 TGCGCCAGCAACGCCGGGACAGGGGGGTACGAGCAGTACTTC CASNAGTGGYEQYF
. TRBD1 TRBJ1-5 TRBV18 TGTGCCAGCTCACCGATGGGGGAAGGGGGCAAACAGCCCCAGCATTTT CASSPMGEGGKQPQHF
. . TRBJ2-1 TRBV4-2 TGTGCCAGCAGCCAAGTTAGAGGCAATGAGCAGTTCTTC CASSQVRGNEQFF
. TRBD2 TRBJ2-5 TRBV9 TGTGCCAGCAGCGTAACTAGCGGGGTGGAAAAGACCCAGTACTTC CASSVTSGVEKTQYF
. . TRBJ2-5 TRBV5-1 TGCGCCAGCAGTTCTGGTGGGAGCGGAGAGACCCAGTACTTC CASSSGGSGETQYF
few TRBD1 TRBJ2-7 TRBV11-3 TGTGCCAGCAGCTACCCCGGGACAGGGGGCAGCGAGCAGTACTTC CASSYPGTGGSEQYF
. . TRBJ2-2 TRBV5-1 TGCGCCAGCAGCCCCGGACAGTTAACCGGGGAGCTGTTTTTT CASSPGQLTGELFF
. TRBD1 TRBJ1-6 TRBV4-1 TGCGCCAGCAGCCAGTATCGGGCCACAGGGGATTCACCTCTCCACTTT CASSQYRATGDSPLHF
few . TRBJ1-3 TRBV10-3 TGTGCCATACAGGACAGCCTCGCCGGAAACACCATATATTTT CAIQDSLAGNTIYF
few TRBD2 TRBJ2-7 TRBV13 TGTGCCAGCAGCCAAGGACTAGCGGGGGCCTACGAGCAGTACTTC CASSQGLAGAYEQYF
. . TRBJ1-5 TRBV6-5 TGTGCCAGCAGACCAAGGGGAGGAGATCAGCCCCAGCATTTT CASRPRGGDQPQHF
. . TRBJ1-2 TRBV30 TGTGCCTGGAGTCGGCCGACAGTGATCTATGGCTACACCTTC CAWSRPTVIYGYTF
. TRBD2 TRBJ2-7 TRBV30 TGTGCGTCGTCGCGGGCGGGAGACTCCTACGAGCAGTACTTC CASSRAGDSYEQYF
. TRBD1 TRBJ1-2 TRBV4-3 TGCGCCAGCAGCCAAGCCCGGACAGGGGGCTATGGCTACACCTTC CASSQARTGGYGYTF
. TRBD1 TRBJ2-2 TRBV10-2 TGCGCCAGTCGACAGGGGGCGGCCGGGGAGCTGTTTTTT CASRQGAAGELFF
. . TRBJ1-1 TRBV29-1 TGCAGCGGGAGGGGTACTGAAGCTTTCTTT CSGRGTEAFF
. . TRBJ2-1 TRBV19 TGTGCCAGTAGTATTCAAGCGGCGTCCTACAATGAGCAGTTCTTC CASSIQAASYNEQFF
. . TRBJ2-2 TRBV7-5 TGTGCCAGAAGCTCAAAGCGGGAGGGGTACACCGGGGAGCTGTTTTTT CARSSKREGYTGELFF
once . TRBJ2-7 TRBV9 TGTGCCAGCAGCGTAGACGGGGAATCTCACGAGCAGTACTTC CASSVDGESHEQYF
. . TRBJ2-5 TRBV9 TGTGCCAGCAGCGTAGGAAGAGAAGAGACCCAGTACTTC CASSVGREETQYF
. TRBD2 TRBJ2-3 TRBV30 TGTGCCTGGCGCCGAATGGGGCGGGAGTGGGATACGCAGTATTTT CAWRRMGREWDTQYF
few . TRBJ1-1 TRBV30 TGTGCCTGGAGTGTCGCGATGAACACTGAAGCTTTCTTT CAWSVAMNTEAFF
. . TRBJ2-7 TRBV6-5 TGTGCCAGCAGTTACTCAGGAGGGTACTCCTACGAGCAGTACTTC CASSYSGGYSYEQYF
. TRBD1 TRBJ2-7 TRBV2 TGTGCCAGCAGCGTAACAGGGGACTACGAGCAGTACTTC CASSVTGDYEQYF
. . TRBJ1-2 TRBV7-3 TGTGCCAGCAGCCGACGGGCGGGGGGGCGGAATCCAGCTAACTATGGCTACACCTTC CASSRRAGGRNPANYGYTF
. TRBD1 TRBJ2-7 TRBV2 TGTGCCAGCAGTCCCGGGACAGGGATCCACGAGCAGTACTTC CASSPGTGIHEQYF
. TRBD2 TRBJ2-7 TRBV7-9 TGTGCCAGCAGCTTATCACTAGCGGGAGGCAGCGAGCAGTACTTC CASSLSLAGGSEQYF
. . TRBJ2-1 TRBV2 TGTGCCAGCAGTGTAGTGCTCCATGAGCAGTTCTTC CASSVVLHEQFF
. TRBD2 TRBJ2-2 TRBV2 TGTGCCAGCAAGGGACTAGCGCTTACCGGGGAGCTGTTTTTT CASKGLALTGELFF
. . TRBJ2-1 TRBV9 TGTGCCAGCAGCGTAGATTCTAGCTTGGAAGTCAATGAGCAGTTCTTC CASSVDSSLEVNEQFF
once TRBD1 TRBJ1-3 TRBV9 TGTGCCAGCAGCTCGTCGGGACAGGGTGGAAACACCATATATTTT CASSSSGQGGNTIYF
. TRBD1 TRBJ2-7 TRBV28 TGTGCCAGCAGTTTAGGCAGGGGGCTCTTTTACGAGCAGTACTTC CASSLGRGLFYEQYF
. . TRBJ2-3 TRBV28 TGTGCCAGCTCCAGGGCGGGGACTAGCACAGATACGCAGTATTTT CASSRAGTSTDTQYF
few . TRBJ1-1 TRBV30 TGTGCCTGGAGACAGGGCACTGAAGCTTTCTTT CAWRQGTEAFF
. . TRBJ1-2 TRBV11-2 TGTGCCAGCAGCTTCCGGGGAGGGAGTGGTGGCTACACCTTC CASSFRGGSGGYTF
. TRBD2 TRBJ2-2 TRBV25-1 TGTGCCAGCAGACCAGCGGGAGGGCTGAGTTCCGGGGAGCTGTTTTTT CASRPAGGLSSGELFF
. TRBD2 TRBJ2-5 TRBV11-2 TGTGCCAGCAGCCAAATCCGGGGGCCTAGCGGGAGTGAGACCCAGTACTTC CASSQIRGPSGSETQYF
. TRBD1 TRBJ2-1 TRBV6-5 TGTGCCAGCAGTGGGGCCGGGACAGCAAACAATGAGCAGTTCTTC CASSGAGTANNEQFF
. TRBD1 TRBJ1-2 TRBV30 TGTGCCTGGGACAGGGGACGGAATGGCTACACCTTC CAWDRGRNGYTF
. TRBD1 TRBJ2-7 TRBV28 TGTGCCAGCAGCCTACAGGGGGCTGGGGAGCAGTACTTC CASSLQGAGEQYF